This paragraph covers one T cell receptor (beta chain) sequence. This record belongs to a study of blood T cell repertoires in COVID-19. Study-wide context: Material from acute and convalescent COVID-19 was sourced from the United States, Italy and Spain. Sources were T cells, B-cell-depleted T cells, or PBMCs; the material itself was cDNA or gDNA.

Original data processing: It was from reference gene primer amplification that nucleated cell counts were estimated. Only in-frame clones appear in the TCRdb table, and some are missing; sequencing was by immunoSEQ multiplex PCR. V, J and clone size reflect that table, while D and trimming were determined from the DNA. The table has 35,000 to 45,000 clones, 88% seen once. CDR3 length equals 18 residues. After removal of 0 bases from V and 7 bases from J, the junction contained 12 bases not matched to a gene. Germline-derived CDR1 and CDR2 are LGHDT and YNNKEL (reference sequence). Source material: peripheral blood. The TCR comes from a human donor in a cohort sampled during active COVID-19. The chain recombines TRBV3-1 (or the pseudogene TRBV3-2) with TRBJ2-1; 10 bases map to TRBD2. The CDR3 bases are TGTGCCAGCAGCCAAGAAACGAGCGGGAGGGCGATCGGGAATGAGCAGTTCTTC. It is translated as CASSQETSGRAIGNEQFF.